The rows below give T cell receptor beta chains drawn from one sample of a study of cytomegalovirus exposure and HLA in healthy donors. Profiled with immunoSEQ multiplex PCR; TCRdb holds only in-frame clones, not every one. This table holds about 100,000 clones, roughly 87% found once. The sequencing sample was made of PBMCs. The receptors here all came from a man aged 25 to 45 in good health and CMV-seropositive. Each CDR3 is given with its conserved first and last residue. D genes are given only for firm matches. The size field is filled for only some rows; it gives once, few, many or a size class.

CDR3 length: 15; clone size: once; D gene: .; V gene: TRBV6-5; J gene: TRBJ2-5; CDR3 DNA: TGTGCCAGCAGTTACGGTTCCAGGCTACAGGAGACCCAGTACTTC; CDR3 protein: CASSYGSRLQETQYF
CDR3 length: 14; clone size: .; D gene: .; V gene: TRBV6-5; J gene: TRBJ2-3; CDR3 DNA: TGTGCCAGCAGTTCCGACTGGAACACAGATACGCAGTATTTT; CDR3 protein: CASSSDWNTDTQYF
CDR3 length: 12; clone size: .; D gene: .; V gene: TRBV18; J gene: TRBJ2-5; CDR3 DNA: TGTGCCAGCTCACCAAACAGGGACGCGCAGTACTTC; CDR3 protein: CASSPNRDAQYF
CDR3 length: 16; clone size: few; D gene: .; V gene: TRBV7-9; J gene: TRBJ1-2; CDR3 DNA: TGTTCCAGCAGCTTAACCTACAGGGAGATTAACTATGGCTACACCTTC; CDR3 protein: CSSSLTYREINYGYTF
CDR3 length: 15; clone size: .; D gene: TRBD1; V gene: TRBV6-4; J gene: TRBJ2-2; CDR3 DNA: TGTGCCAGCAGTGACGGGACAGGGGACACCGGGGAGCTGTTTTTT; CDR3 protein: CASSDGTGDTGELFF
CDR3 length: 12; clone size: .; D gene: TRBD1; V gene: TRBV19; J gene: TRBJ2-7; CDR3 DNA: TGTGCCAGTGCGGACAGGGCCCACGAGCAGTACTTC; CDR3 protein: CASADRAHEQYF
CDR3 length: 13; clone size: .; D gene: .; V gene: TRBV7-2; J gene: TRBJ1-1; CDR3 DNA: TGTGCCAGCAGCCTCGTCGGTTTCGCTGAAGCTTTCTTT; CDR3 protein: CASSLVGFAEAFF
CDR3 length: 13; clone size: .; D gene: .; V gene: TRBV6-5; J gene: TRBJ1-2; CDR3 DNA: TGTGCCAGCAGTCCCGTGGACAGCTCTGGCTACACCTTC; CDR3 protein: CASSPVDSSGYTF
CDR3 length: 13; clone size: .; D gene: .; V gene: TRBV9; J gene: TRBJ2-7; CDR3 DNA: TGTGCCAGCAGCGTTGGACAGTCCTACGAGCAGTACTTC; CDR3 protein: CASSVGQSYEQYF
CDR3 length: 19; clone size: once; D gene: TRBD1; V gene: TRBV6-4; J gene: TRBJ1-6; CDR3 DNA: TGTGCCAGCAGTTTACGGGACAGGGAGACGAGCTCCTATAATTCACCCCTCCACTTT; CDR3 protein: CASSLRDRETSSYNSPLHF
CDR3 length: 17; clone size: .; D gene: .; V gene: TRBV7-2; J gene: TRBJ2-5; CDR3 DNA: TGTGCCAGCAGCGGCCCGGGGCCGGGACTGGAGATTCAGGAGCAGTACTTC; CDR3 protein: CASSGPGPGLEIQEQYF
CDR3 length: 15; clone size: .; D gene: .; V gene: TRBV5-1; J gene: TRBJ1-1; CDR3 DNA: TGCGCCAGCAGCTTGCGAACAGGGCAGAACACTGAAGCTTTCTTT; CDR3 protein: CASSLRTGQNTEAFF
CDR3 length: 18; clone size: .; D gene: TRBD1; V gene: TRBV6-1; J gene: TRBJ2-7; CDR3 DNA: TGTGCCAGCAGTGAGGGGCCGGGACAGGGTTGGGGCCAATACGAGCAGTACTTC; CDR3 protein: CASSEGPGQGWGQYEQYF
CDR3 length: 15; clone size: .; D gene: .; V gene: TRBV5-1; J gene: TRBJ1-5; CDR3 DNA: TGCGCCAGCAGCTTGGAGCCGACAACCAATCAGCCCCAGCATTTT; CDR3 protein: CASSLEPTTNQPQHF
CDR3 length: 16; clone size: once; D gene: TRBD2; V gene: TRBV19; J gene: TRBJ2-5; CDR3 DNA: TGTGCCAGTAGTACGCTGACTAGCGGGGGCGGGGAGACCCAGTACTTC; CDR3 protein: CASSTLTSGGGETQYF
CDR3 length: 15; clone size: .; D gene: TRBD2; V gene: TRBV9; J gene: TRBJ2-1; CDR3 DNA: TGTGCCAGCAGCGAGAGCGGGGGGGACTACAATGAGCAGTTCTTC; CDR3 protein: CASSESGGDYNEQFF
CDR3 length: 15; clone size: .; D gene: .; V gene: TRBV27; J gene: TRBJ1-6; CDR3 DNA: TGTGCCAGCAAGGATACAGGGCTGTACGATTCACCCCTCCACTTT; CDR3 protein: CASKDTGLYDSPLHF
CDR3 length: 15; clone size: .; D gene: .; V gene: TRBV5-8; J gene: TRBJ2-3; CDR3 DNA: TGTGCCAGCAGCTTAGGGACACCTATCACAGATACGCAGTATTTT; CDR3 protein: CASSLGTPITDTQYF
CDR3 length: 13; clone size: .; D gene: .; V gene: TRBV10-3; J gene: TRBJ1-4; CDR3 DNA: TGTGCCATCAAGGGGTCAACTAATGAAAAACTGTTTTTT; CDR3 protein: CAIKGSTNEKLFF
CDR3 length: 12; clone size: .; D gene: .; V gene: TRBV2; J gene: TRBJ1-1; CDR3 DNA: TGTGCCACTCGGGTGGGGAACACTGAAGCTTTCTTT; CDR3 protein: CATRVGNTEAFF
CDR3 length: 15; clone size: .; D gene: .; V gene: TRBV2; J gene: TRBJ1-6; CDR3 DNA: TGTGCCAGCAGTCGCCTCGGCCAGGGGAATTCACCCCTCCACTTT; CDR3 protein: CASSRLGQGNSPLHF
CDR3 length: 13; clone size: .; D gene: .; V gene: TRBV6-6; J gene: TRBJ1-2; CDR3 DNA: TGTGCCAGCAACTCGAATAATGTCGGGGGCTACACCTTC; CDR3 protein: CASNSNNVGGYTF
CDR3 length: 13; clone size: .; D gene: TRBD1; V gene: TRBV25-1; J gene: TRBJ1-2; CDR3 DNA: TGTGCCAGCAGCGAACAGGGGCCCTATGGCTACACCTTC; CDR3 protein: CASSEQGPYGYTF
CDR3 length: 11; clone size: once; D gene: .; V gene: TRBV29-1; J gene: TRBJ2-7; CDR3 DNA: TGCAGCGTTGCGCAGGTCGACGAGCAGTACTTC; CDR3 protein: CSVAQVDEQYF
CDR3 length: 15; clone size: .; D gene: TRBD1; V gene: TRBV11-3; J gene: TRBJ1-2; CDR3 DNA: TGTGCCAGCAGCTTAGATGGGCAGGGGGCCCATGGCTACACCTTC; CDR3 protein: CASSLDGQGAHGYTF
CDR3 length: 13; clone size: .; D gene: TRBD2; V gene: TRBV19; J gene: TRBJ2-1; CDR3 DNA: TGTGCCAGTAGCCCAGCGGGGGTAAATGAGCAGTTCTTC; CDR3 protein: CASSPAGVNEQFF
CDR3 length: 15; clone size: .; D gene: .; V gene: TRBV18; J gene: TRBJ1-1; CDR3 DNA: TGTGCCAGCTCACGGTCTGGCCAGGGCGTCACTGAAGCTTTCTTT; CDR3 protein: CASSRSGQGVTEAFF